The 18 T cell receptor beta chains below were found in one sample sequenced in a study of blood T cell repertoires in COVID-19. Produced via immunoSEQ multiplex PCR; TCRdb's table is partial and in-frame only. Of about 2,400 clones detected, around 87% appear once; the ten largest clones hold roughly 17%. Material: peripheral blood. The receptors here all came from a man in his 70s with active COVID-19.

This chain links TRBV4-2 with TRBJ2-7; 9 bases match TRBD2. This CDR3 is 16 amino acids long. Looked up from germline, CDR1 is LGHNA and CDR2 is YNFKEQ. V dropped 1 base and J dropped 2; count of bases not matched to a gene: 6. CDR3 sequence reads: CASSQALAGQPYEQYF. The CDR3 DNA follows: TGTGCCAGCAGCCAAGCACTAGCGGGCCAACCCTACGAGCAGTACTTC.

This clone turned up a few times. This chain connects TRBV7-8 to TRBJ2-1, with TRBD2 matching over 11 bases. V dropped 3 bases and J dropped 2; count of bases not matched to a gene: 3. Germline lookup yields CDR1 SGHVS and CDR2 FQNEAQ. The CDR3 is made up of 16 amino acids. CDR3 DNA: TGTGCCAGCAGCTTCCTACTAGCGGGAGCCTACAATGAGCAGTTCTTC. The encoded protein is CASSFLLAGAYNEQFF.

The CDR3 coding sequence is TGTGCCAGCAGCCGGATGACAGGGGGCACTGAAGCTTTCTTT. This encodes CASSRMTGGTEAFF. The genes are TRBV3-1 (or the pseudogene TRBV3-2) and TRBJ1-1, with TRBD1 matching over 9 bases. Unmatched junction bases numbered 4, after V lost 4 bases and J lost 4 bases. This CDR3 spans 14 amino acids. CDR1 is LGHDT and CDR2 is YNNKEL in the germline V gene (reference sequence).

The V call is TRBV5-6, the J call TRBJ1-1; D gene unclear. The CDR3 loop spans 14 amino acids. V dropped 0 bases and J dropped 0 bases, with 6 bases sitting between them. Germline assignment: CDR1 SGHDT and CDR2 YYEEEE. The CDR3 loop reads CASSLGRLNTEAFF. In DNA form, the CDR3 reads TGTGCCAGCAGCTTGGGGCGGCTGAACACTGAAGCTTTCTTT.

The chain links TRBV6-1 to TRBJ1-2, with unresolved D. Trimming pared 1 base from V and 4 bases from J, leaving 16 bases between. Per the germline V gene, CDR1 is MNHNS and CDR2 is SASEGT. The CDR3 contains 16 residues. The CDR3 protein is CASSEVSAGGVYGYTF. CDR3 sequence (DNA): TGTGCCAGCAGTGAAGTGTCAGCCGGAGGAGTCTATGGCTACACCTTC.

The gene calls are TRBV12-5 and TRBJ1-3, with D unresolved. The V end was cut by 4 bases, the J end by 8 bases, with 15 bases between. Germline-derived CDR1 and CDR2 are LGHNT and FRNRAP. CDR3 length: 14 amino acids. The CDR3 reads CASGSERDFDTIYF. The CDR3, as DNA: TGTGCTAGTGGTTCGGAACGGGATTTTGACACCATATATTTT. The full variable domain, with the rest looked up from reference TRBV12-5 and TRBJ1-3, is DARVTQTPRHKVTEMGQEVTMRCQPILGHNTVFWYRQTMMQGLELLAYFRNRAPLDDSGMPKDRFSAEMPDATLATLKIQPSEPRDSAVYFCASGSERDFDTIYFGEGSWLTVV.

The V and J genes are TRBV10-3 and TRBJ2-3, with no clear D. Germline CDR1 and CDR2: ENHRY and SYGVKD. CDR3 length: 12 amino acids. The germline V and J ends were trimmed by 6 bases and 2 bases, with 6 bases remaining between them. The CDR3 sequence is CAIRQDTDTQYF. The CDR3 DNA sequence: TGTGCCATCAGGCAGGACACAGATACGCAGTATTTT.

In nucleotides, the CDR3 is TGCAGCGTTGAAAAGGACAAATCCTACGAGCAGTACTTC. This gives the protein CSVEKDKSYEQYF. The rearrangement joins TRBV29-1 to TRBJ2-7, with a weak D call TRBD1 (5 bases). The CDR3 extends over 13 amino acids. Germline lookup yields CDR1 SQVTM and CDR2 ANQGSEA. V dropped 2 bases and J dropped 1 base, with 9 bases sitting between them.

The chain carries TRBV27 and TRBJ2-3, with D hard to call. The CDR3 loop spans 15 amino acids. Germline V gene data show CDR1 as MNHEY and CDR2 as SMNVEV (reference sequence). With 2 bases removed from V and 0 bases from J, the gap between germline ends came to 9 bases. CDR3 bases: TGTGCCAGCAGTTTAATACACCCTAGCACAGATACGCAGTATTTT. The encoded protein is CASSLIHPSTDTQYF.

The chain combines TRBV11-2 with TRBJ1-2; the D gene is possibly TRBD1 (5 bases). V dropped 3 bases and J dropped 3 bases, with 8 bases sitting between them. This CDR3 has 13 amino acids. From germline, CDR1 is SGHAT and CDR2 FQNNGV. Written as DNA, the CDR3 is TGTGCCAGCAGCTTGGCGGGGGACTATGGCTACACCTTC. Residues: CASSLAGDYGYTF.

V gene TRBV18 combines with J gene TRBJ1-1; 7 bases agree with TRBD1. CDR3 size: 12 residues. The germline CDR1 and CDR2 sequences are KGHSH and LQKENI. Trimming at V came to 1 base and at J to 11 bases, leaving 4 bases not matched to a gene. The CDR3 nucleotides read TGTGCCAGCTCACCACAGACAGGGTTGGCTTTCTTT. This translates into CASSPQTGLAFF.

The sample holds one count of this clone. The chain combines TRBV5-1 with TRBJ2-5; no clear D gene. This CDR3 has 13 residues. The V gene lost 1 base and the J gene lost 5 bases, with 9 bases spanning the gap. Germline V gene lookup returns CDR1 SGHRS and CDR2 YFSETQ. CDR3 loop: CASSLMFRETQYF. The CDR3 nucleotides read TGCGCCAGCAGCTTGATGTTCCGGGAGACCCAGTACTTC.

The rearrangement joins TRBV11-2 to TRBJ2-7; 7 nucleotides agree with TRBD2. After removal of 1 base from V and 3 bases from J, the junction contained 6 bases not matched to a gene. Looked up from germline, CDR1 is SGHAT and CDR2 is FQNNGV. The CDR3 length is 15 residues. The CDR3 coding sequence is TGTGCCAGCAGCTTAGGGGGGGGGAGTAACTACGAGCAGTACTTC. Residues: CASSLGGGSNYEQYF.

The rearrangement links TRBV5-1 to TRBJ2-2; 7 bases match TRBD2. Germline V CDR1 and CDR2: SGHRS, YFSETQ. This CDR3 has 16 residues. The V gene end was trimmed by 7 bases and the J gene end by 0 bases; junction bases not matched to a gene: 9. The CDR3: CASGPSGGSNTGELFF. CDR3 nucleotide sequence: TGCGCCAGCGGGCCTAGCGGAGGGTCGAACACCGGGGAGCTGTTTTTT. Supplemented by reference TRBV5-1 and TRBJ2-2, the full variable domain reads KAGVTQTPRYLIKTRGQQVTLSCSPISGHRSVSWYQQTPGQGLQFLFEYFSETQRNKGNFPGRFSGRQFSNSRSEMNVSTLELGDSALYLCASGPSGGSNTGELFFGEGSRLTVL.

J is TRBJ2-3 and V is TRBV11-2; the D gene is possibly TRBD2 (6 bases). Trimming shortened V by 4 bases and J by 1 base, and 15 bases separated the two germline ends. The length of the CDR3 is 16 residues. Germline CDR1 reads SGHAT; CDR2 reads FQNNGV. The CDR3 region is CASSSIRGRGTDTQYF. Written as DNA, the CDR3 is TGTGCCAGCAGCTCGATCCGGGGGAGAGGCACAGATACGCAGTATTTT.

The chain recombines TRBV18 with TRBJ2-1; D ambiguous. Germline V lookup: CDR1 KGHSH, CDR2 LQKENI. This CDR3 is 15 amino acids long. The V gene lost 3 bases and the J gene lost 2 bases, with 11 bases spanning the gap. CDR3 bases: TGTGCCAGCTCACCGGCCGGAGTTACCTACAATGAGCAGTTCTTC. It yields the protein CASSPAGVTYNEQFF.

V usage is TRBV10-1 and J usage is TRBJ2-3; maybe TRBD1 (5 bases). CDR3 size: 15 residues. The V end was cut by 3 bases, the J end by 0 bases, with 10 bases between. Germline assignment: CDR1 WNHNN and CDR2 SYGVQD (reference sequence). CDR3 residues: CASSDGASSTDTQYF. The CDR3 region has the DNA TGCGCCAGCAGTGATGGGGCGAGTAGCACAGATACGCAGTATTTT.

The CDR3 coding sequence is TGCGCCAGCAGCCCCGTCGGACAGGGTAGCTATGGCTACACCTTC. Protein product: CASSPVGQGSYGYTF. The rearrangement links TRBV4-1 to TRBJ1-2; 8 bases map to TRBD1. V dropped 4 bases and J dropped 4; count of bases not matched to a gene: 8. The CDR3 spans 15 residues. Germline V gene data show CDR1 as MGHRA and CDR2 as YSYEKL.